This TCR beta chain was recorded in a study of shared clonotypes between healthy human individuals. Background on the study: CD4 naive and memory got three plates each, CD8 naive two, CD8 memory one.

TCRdb keeps only in-frame clones here, not all; method: immunoSEQ multiplex PCR. This table has around 2,000,000 clones, 85% to 95% appearing once. V lost 3 bases, J lost 3 bases, and 9 bases lay in between. The CDR3 spans 13 residues. Germline V gives CDR1 SGHRS, CDR2 YFSETQ. The specimen was naive CD4+ T cells sorted from blood. Described subset: CD45RA+ positively selected. This rearrangement joins TRBV5-1 to TRBJ1-2; no clear D gene. This sequence was found in a man younger than 35 in good health. The DNA of the CDR3 is TGCGCCAGCAGCTCGGAAGTTTACTATGGCTACACCTTC. Its protein is CASSSEVYYGYTF.